This TCR beta chain is drawn from a study of technical replicates of blood from a few donors (TCRdb year 2017). Turning to this clone: Its antigen is currently not known. Per-base quality was not reported, and no clone a single base away is much larger than it.

CDR1 and CDR2, looked up from the germline V gene (reference sequence), are LNHNV and YYDKDF. Reading from cysteine to phenylalanine, the CDR3 counts 16 amino acids. The CDR3 DNA has 48 bases and is translated from base 1. V is reduced by 2 bases and J by 7 bases, leaving a spacing of 18 bases between them. Library prep was done by the immunoSEQ multiplex PCR assay. As stored in TCRdb, this immuneACCESS dataset retains in-frame rearrangements with V and J assigned. A fraction of the clones does not appear; measured against another copy, unresolved V genes explain less than half of the discrepancy, and the remainder lacks a known reason. The sample table holds 85,000 to 100,000 clones, of which approximately 96% were seen once. 0.2% to 0.25% of the sample lies in the top ten.

The sequenced sample consisted of T cells isolated from PBMCs. The clonotype was recovered from a human donor in good health. The V and J genes are TRBV15 and TRBJ1-5, with the D gene not confidently named. The DNA is as follows: TGTGCCACCAGCAGAAGGCTCGACTCTAAAGGCCAGCCCCAGCATTTT. Translation gives CATSRRLDSKGQPQHF. Reference TRBV15 and TRBJ1-5 genes cover what lies past the CDR3, so the full variable domain is DAMVIQNPRYQVTQFGKPVTLSCSQTLNHNVMYWYQQKSSQAPKLLFHYYDKDFNNEADTPDNFQSRRPNTSFCFLDIRSPGLGDTAMYLCATSRRLDSKGQPQHFGDGTRLSIL.